This T cell receptor (beta chain) was documented in a study of blood T cell repertoires in COVID-19. Study-wide context: The origin of the acute and convalescent COVID-19 samples was the United States, Italy and Spain. T cells, B-cell-depleted T cells, or PBMCs provided the cDNA or gDNA that served as material.

Original processing methods: Amplification of reference gene primers was used by the study to estimate nucleated cell counts. Method: immunoSEQ multiplex PCR; TCRdb's copy keeps in-frame clones and lacks some. The DNA was the basis for D and trimming; V, J and clone size are from that table. The table records 200,000 or so clones, about 85% of them present only once. Per germline, CDR1 KGHSH and CDR2 LQKENI. The CDR3 is made up of 14 amino acids. V lost 5 bases to trimming and J lost 6 bases; unmatched junction nucleotides: 9. The source material was peripheral blood. The chain couples TRBV18 to TRBJ1-1, with 7 bases that match TRBD1. This receptor was taken from a man in his forties or fifties who had recovered from COVID-19. CDR3 protein: CASSSRQGVAEAFF. In DNA form, the CDR3 reads TGTGCCAGCTCATCCCGACAGGGAGTGGCTGAAGCTTTCTTT.